This TCR beta chain comes out of a study of shared clonotypes between healthy human individuals. CDR3 length: 14 amino acids. Looked up from germline, CDR1 is SGHVS and CDR2 is FQNEAQ. V gave up 6 bases and J gave up 1 base, with 13 bases separating them. The donors, healthy adults who were HIV-negative, had experienced no recent acute infections or vaccinations. The sequenced material, unsorted PBMC DNA, was run on ten immunoSEQ deep assay plates. The assay was immunoSEQ multiplex PCR, and TCRdb's table has in-frame clones only and misses some. In the table there are roughly 490,000 clones, 79% of which are singletons.

The sample consisted of PBMCs. The receptor was derived from a woman aged 40 to 50 in good health. Some clones in this sample may be carry-over from other donors' samples. The J gene is TRBJ2-7, the V gene TRBV7-8; D tentatively fits TRBD1 or TRBD2 (5 bases each). The CDR3 coding sequence is TGTGCCAGCAGTCACACGGGGCAGTCCTACGAGCAGTACTTC. It is translated as CASSHTGQSYEQYF.